This record concerns one T cell receptor (beta chain) sequence. What it binds is unknown. The sample originates from a study of T cell responses to AZD1222 COVID-19 vaccine. The germline V gene has CDR1 MNHEY and CDR2 SMNVEV (reference sequence). The CDR3 is 15 amino acids. Trimming shortened V by 0 bases and J by 2 bases, and 11 bases separated the two germline ends. This table comes from immunoSEQ multiplex PCR, and its TCRdb copy is limited to in-frame clones, with some not included. Of approximately 110,000 clones listed, approximately 90% are singletons. Notes on the study in general: Increases in Spike-specific TCR breadth and depth were seen after two AZD1222 doses. The donor group comprised mostly white British people and more females; the analysis possibly underestimated clonal diversity. No repertoire was sampled before or during the peak T cell response, only after it. As reported, nearly half of all spike-specific TCRs target variant regions that are unmutated.

This sequence originates from an adult who received the AZD1222 COVID-19 vaccine. The sequenced sample was peripheral blood, obtained 28 days after the second AZD1222 dose. The V call is TRBV27, the J call TRBJ2-7, with D maybe TRBD1 (5 bases). The CDR3 region has the DNA TGTGCCAGCAGTTTATCGCTGACAGCCGCCTACGAGCAGTACTTC. Protein product: CASSLSLTAAYEQYF.